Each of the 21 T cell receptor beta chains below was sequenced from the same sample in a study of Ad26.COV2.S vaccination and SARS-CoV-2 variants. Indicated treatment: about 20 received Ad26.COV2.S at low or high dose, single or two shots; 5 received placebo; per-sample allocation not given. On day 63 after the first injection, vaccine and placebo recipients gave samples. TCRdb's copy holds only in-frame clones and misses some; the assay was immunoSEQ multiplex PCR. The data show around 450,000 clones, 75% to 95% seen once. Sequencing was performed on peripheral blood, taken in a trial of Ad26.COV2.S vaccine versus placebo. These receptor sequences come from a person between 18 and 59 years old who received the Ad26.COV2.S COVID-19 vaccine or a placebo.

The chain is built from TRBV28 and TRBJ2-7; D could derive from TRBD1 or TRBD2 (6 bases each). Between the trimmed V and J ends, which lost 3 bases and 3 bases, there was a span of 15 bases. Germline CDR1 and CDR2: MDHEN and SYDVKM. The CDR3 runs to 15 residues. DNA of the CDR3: TGTGCCAGCAGTTTCTTGGCGGGACATGTCTACGAGCAGTACTTC. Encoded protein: CASSFLAGHVYEQYF. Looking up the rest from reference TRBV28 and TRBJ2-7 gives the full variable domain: DVKVTQSSRYLVKRTGEKVFLECVQDMDHENMFWYRQDPGLGLRLIYFSYDVKMKEKGDIPEGYSVSREKKERFSLILESASTNQTSMYLCASSFLAGHVYEQYFGPGTRLTVT.

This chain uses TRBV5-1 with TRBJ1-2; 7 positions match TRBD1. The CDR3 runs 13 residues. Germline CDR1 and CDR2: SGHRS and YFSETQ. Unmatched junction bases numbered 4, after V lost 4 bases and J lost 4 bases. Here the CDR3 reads CASSRDSGYGYTF. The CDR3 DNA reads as TGCGCCAGCAGCAGGGACAGCGGCTATGGCTACACCTTC.

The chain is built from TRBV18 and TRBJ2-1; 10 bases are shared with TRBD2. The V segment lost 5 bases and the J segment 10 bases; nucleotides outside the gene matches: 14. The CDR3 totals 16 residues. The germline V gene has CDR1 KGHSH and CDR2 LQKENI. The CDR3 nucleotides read TGTGCCAGCTCATACCTAGCGGGAGAACTGGGGGCGGAGCAGTTCTTC. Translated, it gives CASSYLAGELGAEQFF.

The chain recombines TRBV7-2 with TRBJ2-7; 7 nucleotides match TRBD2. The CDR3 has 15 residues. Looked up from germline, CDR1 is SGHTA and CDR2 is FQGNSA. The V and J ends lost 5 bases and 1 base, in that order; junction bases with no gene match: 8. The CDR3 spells CASSPLAEGSYEQYF. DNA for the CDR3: TGTGCCAGCAGCCCTCTAGCGGAGGGGTCCTACGAGCAGTACTTC.

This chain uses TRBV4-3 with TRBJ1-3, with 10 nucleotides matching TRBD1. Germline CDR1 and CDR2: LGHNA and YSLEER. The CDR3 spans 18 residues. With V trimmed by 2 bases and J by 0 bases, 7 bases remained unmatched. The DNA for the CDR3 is TGCGCCAGCAGCCAAAACACCGGGACAGGGGACTCTGGAAACACCATATATTTT. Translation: CASSQNTGTGDSGNTIYF.

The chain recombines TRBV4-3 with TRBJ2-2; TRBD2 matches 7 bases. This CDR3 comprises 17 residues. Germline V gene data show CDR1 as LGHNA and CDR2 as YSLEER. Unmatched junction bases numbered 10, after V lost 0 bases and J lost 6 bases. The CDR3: CASSQEARGGSSGELFF. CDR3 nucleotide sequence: TGCGCCAGCAGCCAAGAGGCTAGGGGCGGGAGTTCCGGGGAGCTGTTTTTT.

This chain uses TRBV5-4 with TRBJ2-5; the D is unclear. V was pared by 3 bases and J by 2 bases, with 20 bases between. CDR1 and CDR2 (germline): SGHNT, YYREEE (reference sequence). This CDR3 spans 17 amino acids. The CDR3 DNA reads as TGTGCCAGCAGCTCGCAATCCGGTGGCCACATACAAGAGACCCAGTACTTC. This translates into CASSSQSGGHIQETQYF.

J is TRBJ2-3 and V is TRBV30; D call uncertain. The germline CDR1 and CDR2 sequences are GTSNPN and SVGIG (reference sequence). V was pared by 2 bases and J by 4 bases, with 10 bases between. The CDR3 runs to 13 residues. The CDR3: CAWSSIRSDTQYF. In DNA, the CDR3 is TGTGCCTGGAGTAGTATCAGGTCAGATACGCAGTATTTT.

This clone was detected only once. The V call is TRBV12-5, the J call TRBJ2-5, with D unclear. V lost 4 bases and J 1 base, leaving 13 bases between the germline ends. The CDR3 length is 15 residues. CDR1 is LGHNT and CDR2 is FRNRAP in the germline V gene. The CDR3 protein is CASGSGRRSQETQYF. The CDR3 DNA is TGTGCTAGTGGTTCCGGCCGCCGATCCCAAGAGACCCAGTACTTC. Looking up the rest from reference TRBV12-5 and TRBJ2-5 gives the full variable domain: DARVTQTPRHKVTEMGQEVTMRCQPILGHNTVFWYRQTMMQGLELLAYFRNRAPLDDSGMPKDRFSAEMPDATLATLKIQPSEPRDSAVYFCASGSGRRSQETQYFGPGTRLLVL.

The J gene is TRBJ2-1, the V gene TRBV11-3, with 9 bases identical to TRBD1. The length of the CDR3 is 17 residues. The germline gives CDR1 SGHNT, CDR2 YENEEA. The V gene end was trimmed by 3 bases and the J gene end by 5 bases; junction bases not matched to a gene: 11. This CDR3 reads CASSFTGTGNFDNEQFF. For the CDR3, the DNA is TGTGCCAGCAGCTTCACCGGGACAGGGAATTTCGACAATGAGCAGTTCTTC. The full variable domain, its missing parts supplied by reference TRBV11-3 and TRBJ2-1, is EAGVVQSPRYKIIEKKQPVAFWCNPISGHNTLYWYLQNLGQGPELLIRYENEEAVDDSQLPKDRFSAERLKGVDSTLKIQPAELGDSAVYLCASSFTGTGNFDNEQFFGPGTRLTVL.

The CDR3 bases are TGTGCTAGTGGTTTGGTACTTCGCTCGGCGGGGAATGAGCAGTTCTTC. It yields the protein CASGLVLRSAGNEQFF. The chain recombines TRBV12-5 with TRBJ2-1, with D possibly matching TRBD2 (6 bases). The V end was cut by 0 bases, the J end by 7 bases, with 16 bases between. The germline V gene has CDR1 LGHNT and CDR2 FRNRAP. The CDR3 runs to 16 residues.

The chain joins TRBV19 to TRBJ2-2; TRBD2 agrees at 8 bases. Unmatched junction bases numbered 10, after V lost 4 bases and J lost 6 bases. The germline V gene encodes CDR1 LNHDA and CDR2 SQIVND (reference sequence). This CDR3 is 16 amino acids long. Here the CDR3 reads CASSSGLNSGAGELFF. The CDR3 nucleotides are TGTGCCAGTAGTAGTGGCCTAAATAGCGGGGCCGGGGAGCTGTTTTTT.

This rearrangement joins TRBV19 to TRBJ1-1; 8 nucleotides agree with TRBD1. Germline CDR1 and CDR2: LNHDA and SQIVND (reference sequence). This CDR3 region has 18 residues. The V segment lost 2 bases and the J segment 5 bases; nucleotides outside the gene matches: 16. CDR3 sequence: CASSIWAGGFIVGTEAFF. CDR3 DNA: TGTGCCAGTAGTATATGGGCAGGGGGCTTCATTGTTGGGACTGAAGCTTTCTTT.

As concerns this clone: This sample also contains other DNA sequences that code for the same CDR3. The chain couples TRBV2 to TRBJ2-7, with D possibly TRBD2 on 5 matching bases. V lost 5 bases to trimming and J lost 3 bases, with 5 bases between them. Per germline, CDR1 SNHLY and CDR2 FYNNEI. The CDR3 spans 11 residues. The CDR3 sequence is CASSRDYEQYF. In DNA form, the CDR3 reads TGTGCCAGCAGTCGGGACTACGAGCAGTACTTC.

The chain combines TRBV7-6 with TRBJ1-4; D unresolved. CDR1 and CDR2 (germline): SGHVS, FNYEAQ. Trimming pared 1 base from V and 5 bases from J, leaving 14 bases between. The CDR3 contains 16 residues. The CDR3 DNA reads TGTGCCAGCAGCTTAGGGTCGACGGCCCCAAATGAAAAACTGTTTTTT. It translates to CASSLGSTAPNEKLFF.

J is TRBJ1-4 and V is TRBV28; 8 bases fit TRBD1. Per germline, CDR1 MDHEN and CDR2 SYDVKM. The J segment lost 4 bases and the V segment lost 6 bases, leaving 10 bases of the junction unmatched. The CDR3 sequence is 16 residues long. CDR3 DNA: TGTGCCAGCAGCCCATATGGCAGGGGGCTTAATGAAAAACTGTTTTTT. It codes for CASSPYGRGLNEKLFF.

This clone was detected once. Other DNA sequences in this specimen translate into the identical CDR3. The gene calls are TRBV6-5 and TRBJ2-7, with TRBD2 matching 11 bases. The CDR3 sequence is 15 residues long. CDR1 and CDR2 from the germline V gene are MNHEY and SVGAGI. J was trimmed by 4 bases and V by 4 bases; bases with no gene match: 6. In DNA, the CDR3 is TGTGCCAGCAGTTCCGGGACTAGCGGACGGTACGAGCAGTACTTC. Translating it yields CASSSGTSGRYEQYF.

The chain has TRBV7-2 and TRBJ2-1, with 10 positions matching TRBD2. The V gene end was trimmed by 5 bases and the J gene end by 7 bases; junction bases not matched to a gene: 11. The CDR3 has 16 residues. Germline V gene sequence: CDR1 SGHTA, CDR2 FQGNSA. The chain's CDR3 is CASSVTSGTGKNEQFF. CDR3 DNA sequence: TGTGCCAGCAGCGTTACTAGCGGGACTGGTAAGAATGAGCAGTTCTTC.

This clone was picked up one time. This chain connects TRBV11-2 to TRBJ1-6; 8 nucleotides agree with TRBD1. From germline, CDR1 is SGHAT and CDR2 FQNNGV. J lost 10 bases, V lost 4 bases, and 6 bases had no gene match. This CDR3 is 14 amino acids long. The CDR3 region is CASSYYRGESPLHF. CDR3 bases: TGTGCCAGCAGCTACTACAGGGGGGAATCACCCCTCCACTTT. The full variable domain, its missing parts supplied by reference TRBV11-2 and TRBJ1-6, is EAGVAQSPRYKIIEKRQSVAFWCNPISGHATLYWYQQILGQGPKLLIQFQNNGVVDDSQLPKDRFSAERLKGVDSTLKIQPAKLEDSAVYLCASSYYRGESPLHFGNGTRLTVT.

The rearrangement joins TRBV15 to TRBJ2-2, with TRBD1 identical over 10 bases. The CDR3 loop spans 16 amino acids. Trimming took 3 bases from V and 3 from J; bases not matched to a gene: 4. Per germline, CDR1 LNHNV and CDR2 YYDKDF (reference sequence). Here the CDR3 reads CATSRDRGKYTGELFF. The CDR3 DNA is TGTGCCACCAGCAGGGACAGGGGGAAGTACACCGGGGAGCTGTTTTTT.

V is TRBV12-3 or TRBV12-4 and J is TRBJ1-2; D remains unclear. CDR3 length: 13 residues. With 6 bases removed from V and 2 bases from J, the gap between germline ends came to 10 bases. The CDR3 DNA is TGTGCCAGCAGCCAAGACACAAACTATGGCTACACCTTC. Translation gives CASSQDTNYGYTF.